Sequencing of this T cell receptor beta chain was carried out in a study of blood T cell repertoires in COVID-19. V dropped 0 bases and J dropped 5; count of bases not matched to a gene: 9. The germline V gene encodes CDR1 SGHRS and CDR2 YFSETQ. CDR3 length: 16 amino acids. The authors' processing: Amplifying reference gene primers gave estimates of nucleated cell counts. Generated by immunoSEQ multiplex PCR, the TCRdb table keeps only in-frame clones and is missing some. V and J calls and clone size come straight from that table; D and trimming were deduced from the DNA. The sample holds 140,000 or so clones; roughly 87% are singletons and the top ten take less than 0.95%.

The clonotype originates from a woman between 45 and 60 years old with acute or convalescent COVID-19. The specimen was peripheral blood. The V gene is TRBV5-1, the J gene TRBJ1-2; 8 nucleotides agree with TRBD1. The CDR3 DNA reads as TGCGCCAGCAGCTTGGGGGCGACAGGGGATGGTTATGGCTACACCTTC. Its protein is CASSLGATGDGYGYTF.